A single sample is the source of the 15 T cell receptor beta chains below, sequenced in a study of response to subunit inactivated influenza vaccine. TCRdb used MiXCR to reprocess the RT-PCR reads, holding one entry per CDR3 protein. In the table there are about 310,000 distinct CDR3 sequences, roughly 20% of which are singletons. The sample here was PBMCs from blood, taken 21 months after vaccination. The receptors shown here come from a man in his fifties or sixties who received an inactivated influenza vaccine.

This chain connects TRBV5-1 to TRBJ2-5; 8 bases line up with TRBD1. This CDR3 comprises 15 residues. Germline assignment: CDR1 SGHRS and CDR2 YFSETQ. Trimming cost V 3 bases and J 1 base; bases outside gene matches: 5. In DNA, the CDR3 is TGCGCCAGCAGCTGGGGGGACAGGCCCCAAGAGACCCAGTACTTC. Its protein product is CASSWGDRPQETQYF.

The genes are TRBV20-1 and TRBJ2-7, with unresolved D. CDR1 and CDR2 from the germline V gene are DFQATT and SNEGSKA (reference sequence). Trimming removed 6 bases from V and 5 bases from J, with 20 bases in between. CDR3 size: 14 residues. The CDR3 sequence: CSAPLPRYIHEQYF. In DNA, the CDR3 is TGCAGTGCCCCCTTGCCTAGGTATATCCACGAGCAGTACTTC.

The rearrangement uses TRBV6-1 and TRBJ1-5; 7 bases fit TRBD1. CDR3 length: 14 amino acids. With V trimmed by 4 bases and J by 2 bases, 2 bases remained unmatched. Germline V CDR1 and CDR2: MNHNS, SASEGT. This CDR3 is CASSAQGGNQPQHF. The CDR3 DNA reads TGTGCCAGCAGTGCCCAGGGGGGCAATCAGCCCCAGCATTTT.

CDR3 DNA sequence: TGTGCCAGCAGTCCCCGACAGGGTTACGAGCAGTACTTC. Translating gives CASSPRQGYEQYF. The gene calls are TRBV12-3 or TRBV12-4 and TRBJ2-7; 7 nucleotides align to TRBD1. This CDR3 comprises 13 residues. The V gene end was trimmed by 5 bases and the J gene end by 4 bases; junction bases not matched to a gene: 5.

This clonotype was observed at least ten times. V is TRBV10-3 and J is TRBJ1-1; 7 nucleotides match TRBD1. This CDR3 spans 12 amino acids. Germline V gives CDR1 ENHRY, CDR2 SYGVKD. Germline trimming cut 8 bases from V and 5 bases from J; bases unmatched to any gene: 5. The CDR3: CAISPGGTEAFF. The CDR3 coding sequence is TGTGCCATCTCGCCAGGGGGAACTGAAGCTTTCTTT.

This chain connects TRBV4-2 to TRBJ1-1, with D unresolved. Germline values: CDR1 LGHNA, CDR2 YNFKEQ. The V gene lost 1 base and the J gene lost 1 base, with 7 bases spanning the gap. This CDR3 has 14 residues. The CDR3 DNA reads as TGTGCCAGCAGCCAAGTTACCGGGAACACTGAAGCTTTCTTT. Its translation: CASSQVTGNTEAFF.

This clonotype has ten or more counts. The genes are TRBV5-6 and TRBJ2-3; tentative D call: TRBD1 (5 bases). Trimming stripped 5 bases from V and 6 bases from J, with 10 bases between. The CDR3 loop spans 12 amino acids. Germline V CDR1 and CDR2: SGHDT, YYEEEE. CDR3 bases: TGTGCCAGCAGTGTAGGGGCTGATACGCAGTATTTT. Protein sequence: CASSVGADTQYF.

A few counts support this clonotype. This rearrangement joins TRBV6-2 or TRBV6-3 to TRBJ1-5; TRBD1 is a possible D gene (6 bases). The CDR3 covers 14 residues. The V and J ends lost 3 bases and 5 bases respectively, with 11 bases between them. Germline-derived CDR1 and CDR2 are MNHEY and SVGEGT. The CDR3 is CASSYVGAYQPQHF. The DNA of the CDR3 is TGTGCCAGCAGTTATGTGGGGGCGTATCAGCCCCAGCATTTT.

CDR3 coding DNA: TGTGCCAGCAGCAGCCTCGCGGAGGAAAAACTGTTTTTT. It encodes CASSSLAEEKLFF. The rearrangement uses TRBV7-9 and TRBJ1-4; no reliable D call. The CDR3 runs 13 residues. Deletions cut 5 bases from V and 8 bases from J, with 12 bases between. Per germline, CDR1 SEHNR and CDR2 FQNEAQ (reference sequence).

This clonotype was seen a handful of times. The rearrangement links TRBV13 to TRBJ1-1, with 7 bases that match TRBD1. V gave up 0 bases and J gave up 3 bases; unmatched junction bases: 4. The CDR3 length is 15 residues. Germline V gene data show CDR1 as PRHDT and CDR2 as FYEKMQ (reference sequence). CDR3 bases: TGTGCCAGCAGCTTAGGGGGGCAGGGGGACACTGAAGCTTTCTTT. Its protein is CASSLGGQGDTEAFF.

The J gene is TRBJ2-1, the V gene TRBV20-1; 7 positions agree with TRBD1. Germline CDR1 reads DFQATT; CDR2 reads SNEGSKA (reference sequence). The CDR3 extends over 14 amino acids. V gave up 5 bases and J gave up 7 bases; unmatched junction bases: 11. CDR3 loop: CSAGDRGLGNEQFF. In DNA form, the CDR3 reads TGCAGTGCTGGGGACAGAGGCCTGGGGAATGAGCAGTTCTTC.

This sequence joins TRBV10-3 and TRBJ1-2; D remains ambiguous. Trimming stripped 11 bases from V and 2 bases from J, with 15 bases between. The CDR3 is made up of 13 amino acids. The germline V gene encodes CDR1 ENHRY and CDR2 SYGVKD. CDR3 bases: TGTGCCGCAAACGGGCCAGAAAACTATGGCTACACCTTC. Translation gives CAANGPENYGYTF.

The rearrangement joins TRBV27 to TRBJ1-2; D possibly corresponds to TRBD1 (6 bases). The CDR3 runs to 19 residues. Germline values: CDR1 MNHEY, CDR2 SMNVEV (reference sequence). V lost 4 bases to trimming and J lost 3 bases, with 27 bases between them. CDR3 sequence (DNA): TGTGCCAGCAGTTCACCCGTCCACCTACGAAGAGGGGGTTACTATGGCTACACCTTC. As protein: CASSSPVHLRRGGYYGYTF.

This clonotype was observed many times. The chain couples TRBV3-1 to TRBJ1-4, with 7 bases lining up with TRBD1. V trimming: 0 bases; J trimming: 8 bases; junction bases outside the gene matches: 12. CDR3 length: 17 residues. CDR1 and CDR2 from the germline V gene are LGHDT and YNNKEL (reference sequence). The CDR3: CASSQDFFYRGFEKLFF. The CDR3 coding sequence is TGTGCCAGCAGCCAAGATTTCTTCTACAGGGGCTTCGAAAAACTGTTTTTT.

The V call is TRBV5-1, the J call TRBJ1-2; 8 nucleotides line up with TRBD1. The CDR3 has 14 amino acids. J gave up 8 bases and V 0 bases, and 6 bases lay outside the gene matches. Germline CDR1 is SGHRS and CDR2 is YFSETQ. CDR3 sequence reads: CASSLEAGGRGYTF. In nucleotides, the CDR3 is TGCGCCAGCAGCTTGGAGGCAGGGGGCCGCGGCTACACCTTC.